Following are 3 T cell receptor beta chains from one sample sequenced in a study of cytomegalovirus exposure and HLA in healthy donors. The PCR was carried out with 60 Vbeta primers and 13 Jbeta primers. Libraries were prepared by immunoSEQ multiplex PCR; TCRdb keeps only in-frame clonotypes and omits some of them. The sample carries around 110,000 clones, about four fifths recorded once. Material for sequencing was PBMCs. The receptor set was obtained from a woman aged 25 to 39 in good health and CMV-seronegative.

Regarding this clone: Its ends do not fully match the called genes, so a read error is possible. For the CDR3, the DNA is TGTGCCAACAGCTTAGGCGGGGGGCATCAGGAAAAACTGTTTTTT. Encoded protein: CANSLGGGHQEKLFF. The chain uses TRBV7-9 and TRBJ1-4, with D perhaps TRBD1 (6 bases). The germline CDR1 and CDR2 sequences are SEHNR and FQNEAQ (reference sequence). The CDR3 sequence is 15 residues long.

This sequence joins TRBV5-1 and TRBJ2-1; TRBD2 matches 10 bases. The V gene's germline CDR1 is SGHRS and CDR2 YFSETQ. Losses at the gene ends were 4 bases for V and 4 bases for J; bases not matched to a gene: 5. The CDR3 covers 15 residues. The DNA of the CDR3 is TGCGCCAGCAGCCAGGGACTAGCGCTTTACAATGAGCAGTTCTTC. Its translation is CASSQGLALYNEQFF.

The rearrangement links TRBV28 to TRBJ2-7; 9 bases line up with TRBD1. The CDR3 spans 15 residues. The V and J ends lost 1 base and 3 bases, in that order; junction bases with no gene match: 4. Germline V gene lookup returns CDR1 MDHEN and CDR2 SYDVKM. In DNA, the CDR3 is TGTGCCAGCAGTTTATTAGGGACAGGGCTCTACGAGCAGTACTTC. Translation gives CASSLLGTGLYEQYF.